This T cell receptor (beta chain) was documented in a study of TIL therapy for anti-PD-1-resistant metastatic lung cancer. Background on the study: Median tumor PD-L1 proportion score was roughly 6%. Tumors carried a median 1.5 non-synonymous mutations per megabase.

V lost 4 bases to trimming and J lost 8 bases, with 6 bases between them. Germline V gene data show CDR1 as SSHAT and CDR2 as FNYEAQ (reference sequence). The CDR3 covers 11 residues. This clone came up once. Its antigen is still unknown. This was the immunoSEQ v3 assay. Survey-level samples got approximately 1.8 million read pairs; deep-level samples got roughly 4.5-6.5 million. TCRdb keeps only in-frame clones here, not all; method: immunoSEQ multiplex PCR. The table has about 26,000 clones, 60% to 80% seen once. Findings of the study overall: Compared with baseline intratumoral T cells, expanded TIL cultures were more clonal and less diverse (approximately 6% vs 31%).

Time point denoted: pre-treatment sample, taken before nivolumab and TIL therapy. Most excised metastases sampled were pleural nodules or supraclavicular lymph nodes. The chain couples TRBV7-7 to TRBJ2-1; unclear D gene. Sequenced material: tumor tissue, taken at baseline. The sequence was collected from a woman aged 30-79 years with non-small cell lung cancer. CDR3 residues: CASSYRDEQFF. CDR3 coding DNA: TGTGCCAGCAGCTACCGGGATGAGCAGTTCTTC.